A selection of T cell receptor beta chains follows, all from one sample in a study of vaccination and CD4 T cells after COVID-19. MiXCR was run by TCRdb on the PCR reads, yielding one entry per CDR3 protein. The sample gives under 20,000 distinct CDR3 sequences, 50% to 60% of which show up once; roughly a tenth is in the top ten. Which antigens these TCRs recognize remains unknown. Sequencing used CD4+ T cells from blood, cultured in vitro, obtained after SARS-CoV-2 vaccination. The receptors stem from a human donor who had recovered from COVID-19. Each CDR3 is given with its conserved first and last residue. The D gene is left open where the match is weak. A clone size is listed for some rows: how often the clone was seen (once, few, many), or a class if it is expanded.

j_call,d_call,v_call,clone_size,cdr3_nt,cdr3_aa
TRBJ2-1,NA,TRBV7-2,few,TGTGCCAGCAGCTTAGTATTAGGGGGCAATGAGCAGTTCTTC,CASSLVLGGNEQFF
TRBJ1-2,NA,TRBV5-5,NA,TGTGCCAGCAGCTTGGGCCCTAGGAACTATGGCTACACCTTC,CASSLGPRNYGYTF
TRBJ2-7,NA,TRBV28,few,TGTGCCAGCAGTACCCGTAGCGGAATTTTCTACGAGCAGTACTTC,CASSTRSGIFYEQYF
TRBJ1-2,NA,TRBV7-2,few,TGTGCCAGCAGCTTAGCGGTTGGTGTCAGAGCTAACTATGGCTACACCTTC,CASSLAVGVRANYGYTF
TRBJ1-5,NA,TRBV6-1,NA,TGTGCCAGCAGTCGAGATAGCCAGCCCCAGCATTTT,CASSRDSQPQHF
TRBJ1-1,TRBD1,TRBV28,few,TGTGCCAGCCCCATACCACTAACCGACAGGGATGAAGCTTTCTTT,CASPIPLTDRDEAFF
TRBJ2-2,NA,TRBV11-2,NA,TGTGCCAGCAGCTTTATCGACACCGGGGAGCTGTTTTTT,CASSFIDTGELFF
TRBJ1-5,NA,TRBV20-1,NA,TGCAGTGCTAGAGGGAGGCTTAGCAATCAGCCCCAGCATTTT,CSARGRLSNQPQHF
TRBJ2-3,NA,TRBV6-5,NA,TGTGCCAACAGTTACCGGAGGGCAGATACGCAGTATTTT,CANSYRRADTQYF
TRBJ2-5,NA,TRBV5-1,NA,TGCGCCAGCAGCTTGGCGGCTGCCTCTCAAGAGACCCAGTACTTC,CASSLAAASQETQYF
TRBJ2-3,NA,TRBV11-3,NA,TGTGCCAGCAGCCGTGACCGGGAGTCTACGCAGTATTTT,CASSRDRESTQYF
TRBJ2-5,TRBD2,TRBV6-1,NA,TGTGCCAGCAGTCGTAGCGGGAGTGACCAAGAGACCCAGTACTTC,CASSRSGSDQETQYF
TRBJ1-2,NA,TRBV4-1,NA,TGCGCCAGCAGCCAAGAAAGGGGAAACTATGGCTACACCTTC,CASSQERGNYGYTF
TRBJ1-1,NA,TRBV27,few,TGTGCCAGCAGCCCCAACCAGGGAGCAACTGAAGCTTTCTTT,CASSPNQGATEAFF